Detailed here is one TCR beta chain. This record comes from a study of blood T cell repertoires in COVID-19. The CDR3 is 16 amino acids. V was cut by 0 bases and J by 0 bases, with 9 bases left in between. Germline V gives CDR1 MGHRA, CDR2 YSYEKL. Original processing notes: Reference gene primer amplification gave nucleated cell count estimates. The table came from immunoSEQ multiplex PCR; TCRdb's copy has only in-frame clones and leaves some out. The D gene and trimming were derived from the DNA, and the V and J assignments and clone size from that table. Of 150,000 to 250,000 clones listed, 94% are singletons.

Sequencing input: peripheral blood. The rearrangement joins TRBV4-1 to TRBJ1-3; no clear D gene. The receptor was isolated from a young man with COVID-19, enrolled during active disease. CDR3 region: CASSQEGVRSGNTIYF. In DNA, the CDR3 is TGCGCCAGCAGCCAAGAGGGCGTTCGCTCTGGAAACACCATATATTTT.